This T cell receptor (beta chain) was identified in a study of T cells after yellow fever vaccination. TCRdb itself ran the 5' RACE reads through MiXCR, one entry per CDR3 protein. The profile shows about 25,000 distinct CDR3 sequences, roughly 3.4% of them singletons. The CDR3 has 13 amino acids. CDR1 is DFQATT, CDR2 SNEGSKA, per germline (reference sequence). Trimming removed 6 bases at V and 4 bases at J, with 15 bases between. The table lists this clonotype with many counts. This sequence was found in a man between 18 and 35 years old who received the YFV17D yellow fever vaccine. The material sequenced was PBMCs, either bulk or a sorted T-cell subset (CD4+, CD8+, memory, or dextramer-sorted; not recorded which), taken 45 days after the first yellow fever vaccination. The chain carries TRBV20-1 and TRBJ1-1; TRBD1 is a possible D gene (6 bases). In nucleotides, the CDR3 is TGCAGTGCCCCTAGGGGGGCGGTCACTGAAGCTTTCTTT. Encoded protein: CSAPRGAVTEAFF.